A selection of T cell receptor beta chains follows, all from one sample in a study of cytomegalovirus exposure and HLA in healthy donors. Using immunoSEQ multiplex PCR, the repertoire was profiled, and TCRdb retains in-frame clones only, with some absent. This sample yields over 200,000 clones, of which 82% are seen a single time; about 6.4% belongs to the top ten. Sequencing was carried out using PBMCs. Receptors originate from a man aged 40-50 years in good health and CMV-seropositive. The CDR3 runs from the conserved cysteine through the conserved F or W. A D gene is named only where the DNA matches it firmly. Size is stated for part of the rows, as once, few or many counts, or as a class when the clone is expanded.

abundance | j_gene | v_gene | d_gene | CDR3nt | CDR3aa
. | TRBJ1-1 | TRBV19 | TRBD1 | TGTGCCAGTAGTACTCGGGGGACAGAGAACACTGAAGCTTTCTTT | CASSTRGTENTEAFF
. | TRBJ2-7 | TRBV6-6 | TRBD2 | TGTGCCAGCAGTTACGCTAGCGGATACGAGCAGTACTTC | CASSYASGYEQYF
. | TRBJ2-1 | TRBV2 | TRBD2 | TGTGCCAGCTGTAGCGGGAGCGGCGGATACAATGAGCAGTTCTTC | CASCSGSGGYNEQFF
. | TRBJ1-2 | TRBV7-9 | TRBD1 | TGTGCCAGCAGCCTTTCGACAGGGAGGTATGGCTACACCTTC | CASSLSTGRYGYTF
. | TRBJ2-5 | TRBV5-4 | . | TGTGCCAGCAGCCCCGGGAACCAAGAGACCCAGTACTTC | CASSPGNQETQYF
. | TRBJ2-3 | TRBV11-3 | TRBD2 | TGTGCCAGCGGTTTTAGCGGGATAACCACAGATACGCAGTATTTT | CASGFSGITTDTQYF
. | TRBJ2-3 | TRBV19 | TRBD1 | TGTGCCAGTAGTATCACAGGGGGGCTGACTAGCACAGATACGCAGTATTTT | CASSITGGLTSTDTQYF
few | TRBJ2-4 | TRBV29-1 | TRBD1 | TGCAGCGTTACCAGGACAGGGGTGAACATTCAGTACTTC | CSVTRTGVNIQYF
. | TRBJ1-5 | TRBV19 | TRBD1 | TGTGCCAGCCTACAGGGGGGTAGCAATCAGCCCCAGCATTTT | CASLQGGSNQPQHF
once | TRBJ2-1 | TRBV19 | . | TGTGCCAGTAGTATTGGTCCCCGGTACAATGAGCAGTTCTTC | CASSIGPRYNEQFF
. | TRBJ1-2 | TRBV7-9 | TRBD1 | TGTGCCAGCAGCCGTACAGGGGAAAGGGGCCAAAGGGGCTACACCTTC | CASSRTGERGQRGYTF
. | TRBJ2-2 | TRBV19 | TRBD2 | TGTGCCAGTAGTAGTAGCGGGAGGAAAACCGGGGAGCTGTTTTTT | CASSSSGRKTGELFF
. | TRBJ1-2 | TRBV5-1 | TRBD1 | TGCGCCAGCAGCTTGGCCAGGGGGATCCCCTATGGCTACACCTTC | CASSLARGIPYGYTF
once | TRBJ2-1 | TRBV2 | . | TGTGCCAGCAGTACAGGTTACAATGAGCAGTTCTTC | CASSTGYNEQFF
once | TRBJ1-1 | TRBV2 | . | TGTGCCAGCATGGTGGAGACTGAAGCTTTCTTT | CASMVETEAFF
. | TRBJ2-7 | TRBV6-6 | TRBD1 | TGTGCCAGCAGTTACTCGGGACAGGGCCCCTACGAGCAGTACTTC | CASSYSGQGPYEQYF
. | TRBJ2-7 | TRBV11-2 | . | TGTGCCAGCAGCTTAGGGCCCCTCTACGAGCAGTACTTC | CASSLGPLYEQYF
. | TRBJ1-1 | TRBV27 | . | TGTGCCAGCAGTTTATCGGACAGCCTCACTGAAGCTTTCTTT | CASSLSDSLTEAFF
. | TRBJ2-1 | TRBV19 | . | TGTGCCAGTAGTAAACCGGCGACAAACCGCTATGAGCAGTTCTTC | CASSKPATNRYEQFF
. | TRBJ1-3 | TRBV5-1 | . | TGCGCCAGCAGCGTAGGACAGTCTGGAAACACCATATATTTT | CASSVGQSGNTIYF
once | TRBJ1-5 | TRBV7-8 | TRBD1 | TGTGCCAGCAGCTTCGGCCCTCGGACAGGGGGCAATCAGCCCCAGCATTTT | CASSFGPRTGGNQPQHF
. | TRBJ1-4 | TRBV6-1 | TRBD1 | TGTGCCAGCAGTTCGACAGGGTATGGTGAAAAACTGTTTTTT | CASSSTGYGEKLFF
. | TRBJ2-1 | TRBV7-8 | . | TGTGCCAGCACCAGGGCTGGCTACAATGAGCAGTTCTTC | CASTRAGYNEQFF
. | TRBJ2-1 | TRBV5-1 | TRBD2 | TGCGCCAGCAGATTAACTAGCGGGGGATACAATGAGCAGTTCTTC | CASRLTSGGYNEQFF
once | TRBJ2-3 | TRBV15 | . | TGTGCCACCAGCAGTGAGGTAGCGGTATTTAACACAGATACGCAGTATTTT | CATSSEVAVFNTDTQYF
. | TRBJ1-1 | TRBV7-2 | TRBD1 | TGTGCCAGCAGCTCACGACAGGGAAAGAACACTGAAGCTTTCTTT | CASSSRQGKNTEAFF
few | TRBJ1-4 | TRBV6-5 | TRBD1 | TGTGCCAGCAGTTTACAGGGGAAGGCTAATGAAAAACTGTTTTTT | CASSLQGKANEKLFF
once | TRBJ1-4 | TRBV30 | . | TGTGCCTGGAGTGTACGCGGAATTTCAACTAATGAAAAACTGTTTTTT | CAWSVRGISTNEKLFF
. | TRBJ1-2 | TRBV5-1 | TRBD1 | TGCGCCAGCTCTTCGACAGGGTCTGGCGGCTACACCTTC | CASSSTGSGGYTF
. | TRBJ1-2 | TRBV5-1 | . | TGCGCCAGCAGCTTGTCAGTCCCCCAGGGCTACACCTTC | CASSLSVPQGYTF
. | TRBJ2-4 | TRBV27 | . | TGTGCCAGCAGTCCTCGAGGCCCGGAAAACATTCAGTACTTC | CASSPRGPENIQYF
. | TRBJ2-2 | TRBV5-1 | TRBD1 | TGCGCCAGCAGGAGGGGACAGGGGGTTCCTAACACCGGGGAGCTGTTTTTT | CASRRGQGVPNTGELFF
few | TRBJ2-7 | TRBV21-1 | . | TGTGCCAGCAGCAAAGAAGTGGGGAGAGTCGGCGAGCAGTACTTC | CASSKEVGRVGEQYF
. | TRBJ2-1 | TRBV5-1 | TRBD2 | TGCGCCAGCAGCTTGGCCTCTAGCGGTCTTTCCTACAATGAGCAGTTCTTC | CASSLASSGLSYNEQFF
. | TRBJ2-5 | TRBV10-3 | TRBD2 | TGTGCCATCAGTGATGGGGAGGGGACCCAGTACTTC | CAISDGEGTQYF
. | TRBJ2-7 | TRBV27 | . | TGTGCCAGCAGTTGGGCCAGGGAATACGAGCAGTACTTC | CASSWAREYEQYF
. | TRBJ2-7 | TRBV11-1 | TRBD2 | TGTGCCAGCAGCTCCGGGGGGAGCTCCTACGAGCAGTACTTC | CASSSGGSSYEQYF
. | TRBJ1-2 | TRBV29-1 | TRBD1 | TGCAGCGCCCAACCACAGGGGGCAGGAGGCTACACCTTC | CSAQPQGAGGYTF
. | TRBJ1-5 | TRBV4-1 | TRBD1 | TGCGCCAGCAGCACGTGGACAGGGACCCATCAGCCCCAGCATTTT | CASSTWTGTHQPQHF
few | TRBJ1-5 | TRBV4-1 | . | TGCGCCAGCAGCCAAGAGTTCCAGGGGACTCAGCCCCAGCATTTT | CASSQEFQGTQPQHF
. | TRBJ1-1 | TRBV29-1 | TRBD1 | TGCAGCGGGCAGGGGGGAGCAGGGAACACTGAAGCTTTCTTT | CSGQGGAGNTEAFF
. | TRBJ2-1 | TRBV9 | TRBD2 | TGTGCCAGCAGCGTAGGGGGACTAGCCAATGAGCAGTTCTTC | CASSVGGLANEQFF
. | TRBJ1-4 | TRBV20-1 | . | TGCAGTGTCCTAACTAATGAAAAACTGTTTTTT | CSVLTNEKLFF
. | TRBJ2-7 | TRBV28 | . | TGTGCCAGCAGTTTGGGGGGTCCCACCTACGAGCAGTACTTC | CASSLGGPTYEQYF
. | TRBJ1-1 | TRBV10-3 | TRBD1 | TGTGCCATCAGGGGGGGACAGGGGACTGAAGCTTTCTTT | CAIRGGQGTEAFF
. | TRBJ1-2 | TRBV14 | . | TGTGCCAGCAGCCAAGATCGGGTGGGCTATGGCTACACCTTC | CASSQDRVGYGYTF
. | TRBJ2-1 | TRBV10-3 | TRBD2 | TGTGCCGTCGATAGCGGGTTTTCCTACAATGAGCAGTTCTTC | CAVDSGFSYNEQFF
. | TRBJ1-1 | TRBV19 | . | TGTGCCAGTACCGCCCTGGCGAACACTGAAGCTTTCTTT | CASTALANTEAFF
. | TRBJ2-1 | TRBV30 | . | TGTGCCTGGAAACGGGACTGGGCTACAAATGAGCAGTTCTTC | CAWKRDWATNEQFF
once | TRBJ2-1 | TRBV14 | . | TGTGCCAGCAGTCGAAACCTACTGTCCTACAATGAGCAGTTCTTC | CASSRNLLSYNEQFF
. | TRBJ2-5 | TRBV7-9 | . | TGTGCCAGCAGCGCTCAGGGTGAGACCCAGTACTTC | CASSAQGETQYF
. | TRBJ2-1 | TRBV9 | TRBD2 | TGTGCCAGCAGCGTAGGAAGCGGGGGATACAATGAGCAGTTCTTC | CASSVGSGGYNEQFF
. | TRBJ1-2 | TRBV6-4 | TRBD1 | TGTGCCAGCAGTGACTCGGGGACAGGGCTAGGTGGCTACACCTTC | CASSDSGTGLGGYTF